Presented here are 8 T cell receptor beta chains from one specimen sequenced in a study of OX40 agonist ivuxolimab in advanced cancers. Only in-frame clones appear in the TCRdb table, and some are missing; sequencing was by immunoSEQ multiplex PCR. The table lists 60,000 to 85,000 clones, about 82% of them singletons. Sequences were derived from CD4+ or CD8+ T cells sorted from blood, sampled in a trial of the OX40 agonist ivuxolimab. These receptors came from an adult with an advanced solid tumor such as melanoma, head and neck, liver or kidney cancer.

The rearrangement links TRBV28 to TRBJ1-4, with 8 bases aligning to TRBD1. This CDR3 has 15 amino acids. The J segment lost 8 bases and the V segment lost 6 bases, leaving 11 bases of the junction unmatched. The germline V gene has CDR1 MDHEN and CDR2 SYDVKM. CDR3 sequence reads: CASSPVGQGGEKLFF. The CDR3 DNA follows: TGTGCCAGCAGCCCGGTCGGACAGGGAGGAGAAAAACTGTTTTTT.

The chain links TRBV10-3 to TRBJ2-3; TRBD1 matches at 8 bases. The V gene end was trimmed by 3 bases and the J gene end by 3 bases; junction bases not matched to a gene: 5. Germline-derived CDR1 and CDR2 are ENHRY and SYGVKD. CDR3 length: 15 amino acids. The CDR3 here is CAISEPDRATDTQYF. The CDR3 DNA reads TGTGCCATCAGTGAACCGGACAGGGCTACAGATACGCAGTATTTT.

This clone was seen only a few times. J is TRBJ1-1 and V is TRBV7-9, with D possibly matching TRBD1 (5 bases). The germline gives CDR1 SEHNR, CDR2 FQNEAQ (reference sequence). This CDR3 is 13 amino acids long. Trimming removed 1 base at V and 8 bases at J, with 11 bases between. The CDR3 region is CASSLGIDREAFF. As DNA, the CDR3 is TGTGCCAGCAGCTTAGGGATAGACAGAGAAGCTTTCTTT.

This chain joins TRBV5-1 and TRBJ2-7; D call uncertain. CDR3 length equals 14 residues. Germline CDR1 is SGHRS and CDR2 is YFSETQ. Trimming removed 1 base at V and 4 bases at J, with 12 bases between. DNA of the CDR3: TGCGCCAGCAGCTTGTCCGGGTCCTTATACGAGCAGTACTTC. Its translation: CASSLSGSLYEQYF.

This clone was recorded once. The chain joins TRBV4-1 to TRBJ2-5; tentatively, D is TRBD1 (6 bases). The V gene lost 4 bases and the J gene lost 3 bases, with 12 bases spanning the gap. Germline CDR1 is MGHRA and CDR2 is YSYEKL. This CDR3 spans 14 amino acids. The CDR3: CASSLRPGEETQYF. The CDR3 DNA follows: TGCGCCAGCAGCCTGAGACCAGGGGAAGAGACCCAGTACTTC.

This clone came up once. The chain recombines TRBV19 with TRBJ2-3, with a weak D call TRBD2 (5 bases). Germline V gene data show CDR1 as LNHDA and CDR2 as SQIVND (reference sequence). CDR3 length: 14 amino acids. The ends were cut back, 3 bases at V and 4 bases at J, with 11 bases in the middle. The CDR3 coding sequence is TGTGCCAGTAGTATTGGGGAGTGGGCAGATACGCAGTATTTT. Protein sequence: CASSIGEWADTQYF.

This chain joins TRBV7-2 and TRBJ1-5; possibly TRBD1 for D (6 bases). Germline assignment: CDR1 SGHTA and CDR2 FQGNSA. The CDR3 length is 15 residues. V lost 4 bases and J lost 4, with 14 bases in between. CDR3 coding DNA: TGTGCCAGCAGCTCCGGACAGCGTGGAAATCAGCCCCAGCATTTT. This codes for CASSSGQRGNQPQHF.

V and J are TRBV10-3 and TRBJ2-3; TRBD1 matches at 8 bases. CDR1 and CDR2 from the germline V gene are ENHRY and SYGVKD. The CDR3 is made up of 15 amino acids. After removal of 6 bases from V and 10 bases from J, the junction contained 15 bases not matched to a gene. In DNA, the CDR3 is TGTGCCATCAGACTCGACAGGGGCCAATCTTTTTCGCAGTATTTT. It encodes CAIRLDRGQSFSQYF.